Sequencing of this TCR beta chain was carried out in a study of blood T cell repertoires in COVID-19. Across the study: Samples representing acute and convalescent COVID-19 were sourced from the United States, Italy and Spain. Nucleic acid was either cDNA or gDNA, and it came from T cells, B-cell-depleted T cells, or PBMCs.

The germline CDR1 and CDR2 sequences are SGHTA and FQGNSA. The CDR3 has 13 residues. Trimming removed 5 bases at V and 10 bases at J, with 12 bases between. Original processing notes: Scientists estimated how many nucleated cells there were by amplifying reference gene primers. Here immunoSEQ multiplex PCR was the method, and the copy in TCRdb shows in-frame clones only, minus some. That table is the source of V, J and clone size, and D and trimming were worked out from the DNA. The sample consists of under 200,000 clones, 86% of them appearing once. The sequenced material came from peripheral blood. This sequence joins TRBV7-2 and TRBJ1-6; no firm D call. This TCR derives from a man over 45 with active or convalescent COVID-19. This chain's CDR3 is CASSALLGSPLHF. The CDR3 bases are TGTGCCAGCAGCGCCCTTCTAGGCTCACCCCTCCACTTT.